This entry lists 16 T cell receptor beta chains sequenced from one sample in a study of shared clonotypes between healthy human individuals. Sequencing used immunoSEQ multiplex PCR; TCRdb keeps in-frame clones, though not all of them. Among over a million clones, approximately 80% were seen once, and the ten largest hold roughly 0.62%. The sample was memory CD4+ T cells from PBMCs. Subset in this sample: CD45RA-negative fraction. The source is a man between 18 and 29 years old in good health. Some clones in this sample may be carry-over from other donors' samples.

In this sample, this clone turned up once. The chain combines TRBV5-1 with TRBJ2-5; maybe TRBD1 (6 bases). The CDR3 consists of 16 residues. Germline assignment: CDR1 SGHRS and CDR2 YFSETQ. V lost 5 bases to trimming and J lost 1 base, with 18 bases between them. The CDR3 region has the DNA TGCGCCAGCAGATACATATTCAGGGGATCCCAAGAGACCCAGTACTTC. Amino acids: CASRYIFRGSQETQYF.

The chain uses TRBV7-2 and TRBJ2-1, with TRBD1 as a possible D gene (6 bases). CDR1 and CDR2 (germline): SGHTA, FQGNSA. The CDR3 is 13 amino acids. The ends were cut back, 5 bases at V and 6 bases at J, with 11 bases in the middle. The CDR3 is CASSQGPLNEQFF. For the CDR3, the DNA is TGTGCCAGCAGCCAGGGGCCGCTCAATGAGCAGTTCTTC.

This chain uses TRBV18 with TRBJ1-5; a weak D match, TRBD1 (6 bases). Germline CDR1 and CDR2: KGHSH and LQKENI. The CDR3 contains 16 residues. V gave up 3 bases and J gave up 4 bases, with 16 bases separating them. The DNA for the CDR3 is TGTGCCAGCTCACCGGCGGGGGGGCCCAGAAATCAGCCCCAGCATTTT. As protein: CASSPAGGPRNQPQHF.

V usage is TRBV5-1 and J usage is TRBJ1-4; D remains ambiguous. Germline CDR1 reads SGHRS; CDR2 reads YFSETQ. V was cut by 0 bases and J by 5 bases, with 8 bases left in between. The CDR3 consists of 14 residues. CDR3 coding DNA: TGCGCCAGCAGCTTGGTTCCACAGAATGAAAAACTGTTTTTT. It translates to CASSLVPQNEKLFF.

V and J are TRBV6-4 and TRBJ2-7, with 7 bases matching TRBD1. The CDR3 spans 14 residues. Germline V CDR1 and CDR2: MRHNA, SNTAGT. V lost 5 bases to trimming and J lost 0 bases; unmatched junction nucleotides: 4. The CDR3 sequence: CASSRTGDSYEQYF. The CDR3 region has the DNA TGTGCCAGCAGTCGGACAGGCGACTCCTACGAGCAGTACTTC.

This clone was seen a few times. V usage is TRBV28 and J usage is TRBJ2-7; D is possibly TRBD1 (5 bases). This CDR3 spans 16 amino acids. V was clipped by 2 bases and J by 4 bases, with 18 bases between them. In germline, CDR1 is MDHEN, CDR2 SYDVKM. CDR3 protein: CASSLVAQTGSYEQYF. The CDR3 nucleotides read TGTGCCAGCAGTTTAGTGGCTCAAACAGGTAGTTACGAGCAGTACTTC.

This clone has only one observation. The chain uses TRBV5-6 and TRBJ1-2; 10 positions match TRBD1. The CDR3 sequence is 14 residues long. CDR1 is SGHDT, CDR2 YYEEEE, per germline. V dropped 3 bases and J dropped 4; count of bases not matched to a gene: 3. Here the CDR3 reads CASSWDRGPYGYTF. CDR3 bases: TGTGCCAGCAGCTGGGACAGGGGACCCTATGGCTACACCTTC.

As concerns this clone: Since a much larger clone is just one base distant, this may be a read error. The same CDR3 arises from other DNA sequences in this sample as well. The chain has TRBV7-9 and TRBJ2-7; TRBD1 agrees at 9 bases. The length of the CDR3 is 15 residues. The J segment lost 4 bases and the V segment lost 5 bases, leaving 9 bases of the junction unmatched. Germline V gives CDR1 SEHNR, CDR2 FQNEAQ (reference sequence). The CDR3 DNA is TGTGCCAGCAGCCCCTGGGGGACAGGGACTTACGAGCAGTACTTC. It is translated as CASSPWGTGTYEQYF.

V gene TRBV18 combines with J gene TRBJ2-7; possibly TRBD2 for D (5 bases). Germline lookup yields CDR1 KGHSH and CDR2 LQKENI. The CDR3 has 13 amino acids. V shed 5 bases and J shed 6 bases, with 14 bases lying between them. This chain's CDR3 is CASSTALGGEQYF. The CDR3 nucleotides are TGTGCCAGCTCAACCGCGCTAGGAGGCGAGCAGTACTTC.

The rearrangement joins TRBV6-6 to TRBJ2-1; 7 positions agree with TRBD2. The CDR3 loop spans 16 amino acids. From germline, CDR1 is MNHNY and CDR2 SVGAGI (reference sequence). Trimming at V came to 0 bases and at J to 3 bases, leaving 5 bases not matched to a gene. The CDR3, as DNA: TGTGCCAGCAGTTACTCCCTGGGGGGGGGCTACAATGAGCAGTTCTTC. Translation gives CASSYSLGGGYNEQFF.

This clone was detected only a few times. This chain connects TRBV6-5 to TRBJ1-2, with unresolved D. This CDR3 has 12 amino acids. Trimming cost V 4 bases and J 8 bases, with 11 bases left between them. The germline V gene encodes CDR1 MNHEY and CDR2 SVGAGI. CDR3 amino acids: CASSSRGLGYTF. Written as DNA, the CDR3 is TGTGCCAGCAGTTCGCGCGGGTTAGGCTACACCTTC.

This chain joins TRBV19 and TRBJ1-5; 9 bases map to TRBD1. This CDR3 is built from 16 residues. Germline CDR1 LNHDA, CDR2 SQIVND (reference sequence). Trimming cost V 5 bases and J 6 bases; bases outside gene matches: 11. CDR3 DNA sequence: TGTGCCAGTAGTCCCACAGACAGGGGGTTTGGTCAGCCCCAGCATTTT. This codes for CASSPTDRGFGQPQHF.

The chain recombines TRBV10-3 with TRBJ2-1; 13 bases line up with TRBD2. J was trimmed by 8 bases and V by 1 base; bases with no gene match: 11. This CDR3 contains 18 residues. Germline V lookup: CDR1 ENHRY, CDR2 SYGVKD. The CDR3 spells CAISEFKGTSGIGDEQFF. DNA of the CDR3: TGTGCCATCAGTGAGTTTAAAGGGACTAGCGGGATTGGAGATGAGCAGTTCTTC.

This chain uses TRBV7-2 with TRBJ1-5; the D gene is possibly TRBD1 (5 bases). Per the germline V gene, CDR1 is SGHTA and CDR2 is FQGNSA. Trimming cost V 2 bases and J 4 bases, with 15 bases left between them. The CDR3 spans 16 residues. CDR3 DNA sequence: TGTGCCAGCAGCTTAAATTCTCCAGGGACTAATCAGCCCCAGCATTTT. It specifies CASSLNSPGTNQPQHF.

The J gene is TRBJ1-2, the V gene TRBV10-2; possible D gene TRBD1, 6 bases. V was trimmed by 0 bases and J by 3 bases, leaving 11 bases between them. CDR3 length: 15 residues. In germline, CDR1 is WSHSY, CDR2 SAAADI. Here the CDR3 reads CASSESAGVYYGYTF. The CDR3 region has the DNA TGCGCCAGCAGTGAGTCGGCAGGGGTTTACTATGGCTACACCTTC.

This chain uses TRBV5-5 with TRBJ1-1; D might be TRBD1 (5 bases). The CDR3 has 16 residues. The germline V gene has CDR1 SGHKS and CDR2 YYEKEE (reference sequence). V lost 1 base, J lost 1 base, and 14 bases lay in between. The CDR3 region is CASSLMGTEWNTEAFF. The CDR3 bases are TGTGCCAGCAGCTTGATGGGGACCGAGTGGAACACTGAAGCTTTCTTT.